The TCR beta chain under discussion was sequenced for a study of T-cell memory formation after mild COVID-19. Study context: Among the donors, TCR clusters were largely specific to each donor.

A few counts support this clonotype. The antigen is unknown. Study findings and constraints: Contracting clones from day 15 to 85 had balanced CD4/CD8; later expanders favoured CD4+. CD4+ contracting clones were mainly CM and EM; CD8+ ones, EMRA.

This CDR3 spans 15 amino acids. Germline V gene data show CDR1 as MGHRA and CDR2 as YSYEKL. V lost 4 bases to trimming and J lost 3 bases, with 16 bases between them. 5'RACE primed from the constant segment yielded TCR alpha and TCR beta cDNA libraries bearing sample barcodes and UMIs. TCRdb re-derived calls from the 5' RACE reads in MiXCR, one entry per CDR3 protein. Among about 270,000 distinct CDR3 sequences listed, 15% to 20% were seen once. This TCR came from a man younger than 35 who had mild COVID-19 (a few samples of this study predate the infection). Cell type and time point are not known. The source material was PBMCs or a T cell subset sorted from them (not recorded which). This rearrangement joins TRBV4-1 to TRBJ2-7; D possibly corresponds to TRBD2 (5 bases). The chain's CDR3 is CASSPDFLRGYEQYV. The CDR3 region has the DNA TGCGCCAGCAGCCCCGACTTTCTCCGGGGCTACGAGCAGTACGTC.